Below, 28 T cell receptor beta chains from the same sample are listed, as sequenced in a study of T cell responses to AZD1222 COVID-19 vaccine. Sequenced by immunoSEQ multiplex PCR; TCRdb stores in-frame clones only, minus some. The repertoire holds 120,000 or so clones, more than 75% seen once, with about 1.2% in the top ten. This sample comprised peripheral blood, obtained on day 0 of AZD1222 vaccination. These receptors all come from an adult in good health.

This sequence joins TRBV29-1 and TRBJ2-7; the match to TRBD1 covers 10 bases. This CDR3 has 12 residues. J was trimmed by 3 bases and V by 7 bases; bases with no gene match: 3. The V gene's germline CDR1 is SQVTM and CDR2 ANQGSEA. CDR3: CSAWDRGYEQYF. In DNA, the CDR3 is TGCAGCGCCTGGGACAGGGGCTACGAGCAGTACTTC.

The chain joins TRBV6-4 to TRBJ1-1; 7 bases fit TRBD1. Germline lookup yields CDR1 MRHNA and CDR2 SNTAGT. The junction had 6 bases not matched to a gene; V was cut back by 2 bases and J by 6 bases. This CDR3 has 14 residues. The CDR3 loop is CASSDGGQHSEAFF. The CDR3 DNA reads as TGTGCCAGCAGTGACGGGGGACAGCACTCTGAAGCTTTCTTT.

The chain uses TRBV2 and TRBJ1-5; D remains unclear. V was cut by 5 bases and J by 4 bases, with 6 bases left in between. The CDR3 is 12 amino acids. The germline V gene has CDR1 SNHLY and CDR2 FYNNEI. CDR3 region: CASSLQNQPQHF. DNA for the CDR3: TGTGCCAGCAGTCTCCAAAATCAGCCCCAGCATTTT. The whole variable domain, remainder taken from reference TRBV2 and TRBJ1-5, is EPEVTQTPSHQVTQMGQEVILRCVPISNHLYFYWYRQILGQKVEFLVSFYNNEISEKSEIFDDQFSVERPDGSNFTLKIRSTKLEDSAMYFCASSLQNQPQHFGDGTRLSIL.

The chain links TRBV27 to TRBJ1-2; 7 nucleotides match TRBD1. With V trimmed by 4 bases and J by 7 bases, 6 bases remained unmatched. Germline V CDR1 and CDR2: MNHEY, SMNVEV (reference sequence). CDR3 size: 13 residues. CDR3 DNA sequence: TGTGCCAGCAGTTACAACAGGGGTGCTGGCTACACCTTC. Its translation is CASSYNRGAGYTF.

The chain is built from TRBV2 and TRBJ1-5; 7 bases align to TRBD1. Germline trimming cut 6 bases from V and 0 bases from J; bases unmatched to any gene: 14. Germline CDR1 SNHLY, CDR2 FYNNEI. The CDR3 sequence is 18 residues long. The CDR3 protein is CASSQGGALFHSNQPQHF. DNA for the CDR3: TGTGCCAGCAGCCAGGGGGGGGCCCTCTTTCATAGCAATCAGCCCCAGCATTTT.

In its sample, this clone was seen once. V usage is TRBV12-3 or TRBV12-4 and J usage is TRBJ2-3; no firm D call. Trimming removed 2 bases from V and 7 bases from J, with 4 bases in between. The CDR3 covers 11 residues. The CDR3 reads CASSLLNTQYF. In nucleotides, the CDR3 is TGTGCCAGCAGTTTACTGAATACGCAGTATTTT.

The V gene is TRBV2, the J gene TRBJ1-2, with D uncertain. This CDR3 is 15 amino acids long. Germline V CDR1 and CDR2: SNHLY, FYNNEI. V was pared by 4 bases and J by 2 bases, with 14 bases between. CDR3 loop: CASSVGTVINYGYTF. CDR3 nucleotide sequence: TGTGCCAGCAGTGTAGGTACAGTAATAAACTATGGCTACACCTTC.

V is TRBV10-3 and J is TRBJ1-5, with 9 positions matching TRBD1. V lost 8 bases and J lost 0; bases outside the gene matches: 5. This CDR3 has 15 amino acids. From germline, CDR1 is ENHRY and CDR2 SYGVKD. In DNA form, the CDR3 reads TGTGCCATCGGACAGGGGATTTTTAGCAATCAGCCCCAGCATTTT. This gives the protein CAIGQGIFSNQPQHF.

The chain employs TRBV18 and TRBJ2-3; 12 bases fit TRBD2. Trimming cost V 8 bases and J 1 base; bases outside gene matches: 13. This CDR3 is built from 18 residues. CDR1 and CDR2 from the germline V gene are KGHSH and LQKENI. For the CDR3, the DNA is TGTGCCAGCACCACCCTAGCGGGGGGGCAAGGAGGCACAGATACGCAGTATTTT. Protein product: CASTTLAGGQGGTDTQYF.

The sample holds a few counts of this clone. This chain links TRBV6-9 with TRBJ1-6, with 8 bases lining up with TRBD1. Trimming took 2 bases from V and 10 from J; bases not matched to a gene: 10. The CDR3 is 16 amino acids. Germline V gene data show CDR1 as MNHGY and CDR2 as SVAAGI. The CDR3 nucleotides are TGTGCCAGCAGTTATCCCCACCGGACAGGGCGGTCACCCCTCCACTTT. It yields the protein CASSYPHRTGRSPLHF.

V usage is TRBV6-1 and J usage is TRBJ1-5; D may be TRBD1 (6 bases). The V end was cut by 2 bases, the J end by 5 bases, with 19 bases between. Germline lookup yields CDR1 MNHNS and CDR2 SASEGT. The CDR3 loop spans 17 amino acids. The CDR3 sequence: CASSERWRGGADQPQHF. The DNA of the CDR3 is TGTGCCAGCAGTGAAAGGTGGCGGGGGGGGGCGGATCAGCCCCAGCATTTT.

The V gene is TRBV7-9, the J gene TRBJ1-5; D may be TRBD1 (6 bases). The CDR3 contains 13 residues. The V gene's germline CDR1 is SEHNR and CDR2 FQNEAQ (reference sequence). V was shortened by 2 bases and J by 11 bases, with 13 bases between the two germline ends. The CDR3 DNA reads TGTGCCAGCAGCTTATCTGGGGGGGCCTCCCAGCATTTT. Translation: CASSLSGGASQHF.

The chain recombines TRBV6-2 or TRBV6-3 with TRBJ2-5, with TRBD2 matching 10 bases. There are 16 residues in the CDR3. CDR1 and CDR2 (germline): MNHEY, SVGEGT. V shed 6 bases, J shed 5 bases, and the junction held 12 bases outside the gene matches. The CDR3 region has the DNA TGTGCCAGCAGCTCTACTAGCGGGGTCGTGGGTGAGACCCAGTACTTC. It encodes CASSSTSGVVGETQYF.

In this sample, this clone turned up once. The chain combines TRBV7-8 with TRBJ2-2; 7 positions match TRBD1. There are 17 residues in the CDR3. Looked up from germline, CDR1 is SGHVS and CDR2 is FQNEAQ. V gave up 1 base and J gave up 2 bases; unmatched junction bases: 7. The CDR3: CASSLGSRGFNTGELFF. The CDR3, as DNA: TGTGCCAGCAGCTTAGGTTCCAGGGGGTTTAACACCGGGGAGCTGTTTTTT.

The chain carries TRBV6-5 and TRBJ2-5; D call uncertain. Germline lookup yields CDR1 MNHEY and CDR2 SVGAGI. The CDR3 extends over 15 amino acids. V was trimmed by 2 bases and J by 1 base, leaving 11 bases between them. CDR3 protein: CASSYTGWGQETQYF. In DNA form, the CDR3 reads TGTGCCAGCAGTTACACCGGGTGGGGCCAAGAGACCCAGTACTTC.

V usage is TRBV19 and J usage is TRBJ1-3, with D tentatively TRBD1 (5 bases). The CDR3 contains 16 residues. V was trimmed by 7 bases and J by 4 bases, leaving 20 bases between them. Germline loops: CDR1 LNHDA, CDR2 SQIVND (reference sequence). The CDR3 reads CASINQGPIRGNTIYF. Here the CDR3 DNA reads TGTGCCAGTATCAATCAGGGCCCCATACGGGGAAACACCATATATTTT.

The chain carries TRBV7-2 and TRBJ1-1; 7 nucleotides line up with TRBD1. This CDR3 has 14 residues. Germline V gene sequence: CDR1 SGHTA, CDR2 FQGNSA. V shed 4 bases and J 7 bases; nucleotides not matched to a gene: 9. CDR3 region: CASSWNRGRFEAFF. As DNA, the CDR3 is TGTGCCAGCAGCTGGAACAGGGGAAGGTTTGAAGCTTTCTTT.

The rearrangement joins TRBV6-5 to TRBJ2-7, with D perhaps TRBD2 (5 bases). V lost 10 bases and J 4 bases, leaving 17 bases between the germline ends. CDR3 length: 13 residues. Germline lookup yields CDR1 MNHEY and CDR2 SVGAGI. The CDR3, as DNA: TGTGCCACCTCTCTCCGGGGTATTTACGAGCAGTACTTC. As protein: CATSLRGIYEQYF.

This clone was observed a few times. This chain connects TRBV7-9 to TRBJ2-7, with D perhaps TRBD1 (6 bases). The CDR3 runs to 15 residues. Trimming removed 5 bases from V and 7 bases from J, with 21 bases in between. Germline CDR1 SEHNR, CDR2 FQNEAQ (reference sequence). In DNA form, the CDR3 reads TGTGCCAGCAGCGCAACCGGGACACTCCCGGAAGAGCAGTACTTC. Its translation is CASSATGTLPEEQYF.

V usage is TRBV6-1 and J usage is TRBJ2-7; D may match TRBD1 or TRBD2 (7 bases each). The germline gives CDR1 MNHNS, CDR2 SASEGT. V lost 4 bases, J lost 3 bases, and 19 bases lay in between. This CDR3 comprises 16 residues. CDR3 in DNA: TGTGCCAGCAGTGGGCAGACAGGGAGGGTACACTACGAGCAGTACTTC. This translates into CASSGQTGRVHYEQYF.

This rearrangement joins TRBV7-2 to TRBJ2-7, with TRBD1 matching over 8 bases. Germline CDR1 and CDR2: SGHTA and FQGNSA. The CDR3 sequence is 15 residues long. The V segment lost 5 bases and the J segment 2 bases; nucleotides outside the gene matches: 8. The CDR3 DNA is TGTGCCAGCAGCCCACGGACAGGGATACCCTACGAGCAGTACTTC. It specifies CASSPRTGIPYEQYF.

The chain carries TRBV12-3 or TRBV12-4 and TRBJ2-7, with D possibly TRBD2 on 6 matching bases. The length of the CDR3 is 13 residues. V gave up 7 bases and J gave up 6 bases, with 16 bases separating them. As DNA, the CDR3 is TGTGCCAGCACCCAGGGACTGGCCCCCGAGCAGTACTTC. Its protein is CASTQGLAPEQYF.

The chain recombines TRBV7-2 with TRBJ1-2; tentatively, D is TRBD1 (5 bases). V was shortened by 1 base and J by 2 bases, with 11 bases between the two germline ends. CDR3 length: 15 residues. Germline loops: CDR1 SGHTA, CDR2 FQGNSA. CDR3 bases: TGTGCCAGCAGCTTAGTGGCAGGGAACAACTATGGCTACACCTTC. Its translation: CASSLVAGNNYGYTF.

The gene calls are TRBV19 and TRBJ2-5; 10 bases match TRBD2. Germline V lookup: CDR1 LNHDA, CDR2 SQIVND (reference sequence). This CDR3 has 15 residues. The V gene end was trimmed by 3 bases and the J gene end by 5 bases; junction bases not matched to a gene: 6. The CDR3 reads CASSIASGGIETQYF. The DNA of the CDR3 is TGTGCCAGTAGTATCGCTAGCGGGGGAATCGAGACCCAGTACTTC.

This clone was counted only a few times. This chain links TRBV19 with TRBJ1-2; no definite D call. Germline CDR1 LNHDA, CDR2 SQIVND (reference sequence). V was clipped by 8 bases and J by 8 bases, with 15 bases between them. The CDR3 contains 12 residues. CDR3 sequence: CASGTRAGGYTF. CDR3 nucleotides: TGTGCCAGTGGCACGAGGGCGGGCGGCTACACCTTC.

The chain uses TRBV12-3 or TRBV12-4 and TRBJ2-2; 7 bases line up with TRBD1. After removal of 5 bases from V and 6 bases from J, the junction contained 3 bases not matched to a gene. The CDR3 consists of 13 residues. As DNA, the CDR3 is TGTGCCAGCAGTAATAGGGGGCCCGGGGAGCTGTTTTTT. It is translated as CASSNRGPGELFF.

V and J are TRBV7-2 and TRBJ2-2, with 8 bases identical to TRBD1. This CDR3 region has 18 residues. Trimming at V came to 2 bases and at J to 4 bases, leaving 12 bases not matched to a gene. Germline values: CDR1 SGHTA, CDR2 FQGNSA. The CDR3 reads CASSLKTGGTGPTGELFF. Here the CDR3 DNA reads TGTGCCAGCAGCTTAAAGACAGGAGGGACAGGCCCCACCGGGGAGCTGTTTTTT.

This clone came up once. The V and J genes are TRBV4-2 and TRBJ2-7; weak D call: TRBD1 (6 bases). This CDR3 has 17 residues. Germline V gives CDR1 LGHNA, CDR2 YNFKEQ. The V end was cut by 1 base, the J end by 2 bases, with 18 bases between. CDR3 DNA: TGTGCCAGCAGCCAAGGAGGCGTCCGGGACAAGGCCTACGAGCAGTACTTC. Protein product: CASSQGGVRDKAYEQYF.